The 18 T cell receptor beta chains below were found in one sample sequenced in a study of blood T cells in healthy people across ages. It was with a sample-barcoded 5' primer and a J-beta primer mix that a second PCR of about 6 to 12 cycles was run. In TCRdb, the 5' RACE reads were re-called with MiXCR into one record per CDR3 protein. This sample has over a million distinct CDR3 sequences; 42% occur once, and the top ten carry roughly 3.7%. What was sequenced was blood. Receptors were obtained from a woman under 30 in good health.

The CDR3 coding sequence is TGCGCCAGCAGCCAAGATTTGGGGGAGGGAGGTTGGGGCTACACCTTC. Protein: CASSQDLGEGGWGYTF. The rearrangement links TRBV4-3 to TRBJ1-2, with D maybe TRBD1 (5 bases). The CDR3 is made up of 16 amino acids. The V gene's germline CDR1 is LGHNA and CDR2 YSLEER. V lost 0 bases and J 8 bases, leaving 19 bases between the germline ends.

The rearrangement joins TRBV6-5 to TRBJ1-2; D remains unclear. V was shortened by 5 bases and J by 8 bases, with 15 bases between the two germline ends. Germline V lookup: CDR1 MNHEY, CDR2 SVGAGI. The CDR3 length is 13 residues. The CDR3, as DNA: TGTGCCAGCAGTGACGGGTCTCCGAGAGGCTACACCTTC. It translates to CASSDGSPRGYTF.

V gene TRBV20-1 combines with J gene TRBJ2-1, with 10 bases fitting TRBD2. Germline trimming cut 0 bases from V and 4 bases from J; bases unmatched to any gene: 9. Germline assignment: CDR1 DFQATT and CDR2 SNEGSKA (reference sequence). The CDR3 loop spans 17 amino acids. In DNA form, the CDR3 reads TGCAGTGCTAGAGATCGGTCCGGGACTAGCGCTTACAATGAGCAGTTCTTC. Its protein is CSARDRSGTSAYNEQFF.

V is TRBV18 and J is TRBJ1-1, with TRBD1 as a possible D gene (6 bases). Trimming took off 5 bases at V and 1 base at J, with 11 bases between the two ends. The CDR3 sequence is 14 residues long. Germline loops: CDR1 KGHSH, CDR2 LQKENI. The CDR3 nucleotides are TGTGCCAGCTCATCGGACAGAAAGAACACTGAAGCTTTCTTT. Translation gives CASSSDRKNTEAFF.

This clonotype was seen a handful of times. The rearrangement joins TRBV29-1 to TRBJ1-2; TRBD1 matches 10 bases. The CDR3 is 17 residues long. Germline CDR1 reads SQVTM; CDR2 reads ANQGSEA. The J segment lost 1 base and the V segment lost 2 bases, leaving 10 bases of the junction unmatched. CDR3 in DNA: TGCAGCGTTGAACTGTGGACAGGGGGTGTTAGTAACTATGGCTACACCTTC. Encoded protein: CSVELWTGGVSNYGYTF.

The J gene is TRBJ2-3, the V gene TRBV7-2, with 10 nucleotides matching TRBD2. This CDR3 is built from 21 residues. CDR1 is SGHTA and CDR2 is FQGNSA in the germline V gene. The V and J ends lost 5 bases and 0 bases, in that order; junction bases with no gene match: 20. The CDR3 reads CASSQPTGAPSGRTSTDTQYF. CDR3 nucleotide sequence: TGTGCCAGCAGCCAACCAACGGGGGCGCCTAGCGGGAGAACTAGCACAGATACGCAGTATTTT.

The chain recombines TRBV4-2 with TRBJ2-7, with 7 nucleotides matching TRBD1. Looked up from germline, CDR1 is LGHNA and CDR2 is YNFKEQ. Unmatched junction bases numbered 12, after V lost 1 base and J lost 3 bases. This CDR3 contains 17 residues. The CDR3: CASSQALHGTVLYEQYF. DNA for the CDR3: TGTGCCAGCAGCCAAGCCCTCCACGGGACAGTCCTCTACGAGCAGTACTTC.

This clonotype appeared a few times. Here the CDR3 reads CASSEGGGAGANYGYTF. For the CDR3, the DNA is TGTGCCAGCAGTGAAGGAGGGGGGGCTGGAGCTAACTATGGCTACACCTTC. The chain joins TRBV6-1 to TRBJ1-2, with D perhaps TRBD1 (6 bases). Germline CDR1 MNHNS, CDR2 SASEGT. This CDR3 is 17 amino acids long. V dropped 1 base and J dropped 0 bases, with 15 bases sitting between them.

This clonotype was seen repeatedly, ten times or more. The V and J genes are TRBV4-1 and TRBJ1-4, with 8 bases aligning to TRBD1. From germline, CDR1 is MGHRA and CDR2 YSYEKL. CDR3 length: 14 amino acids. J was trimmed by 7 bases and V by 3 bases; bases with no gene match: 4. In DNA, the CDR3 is TGCGCCAGCAGCCAGACAGGGGAAGTTGAAAAACTGTTTTTT. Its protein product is CASSQTGEVEKLFF.

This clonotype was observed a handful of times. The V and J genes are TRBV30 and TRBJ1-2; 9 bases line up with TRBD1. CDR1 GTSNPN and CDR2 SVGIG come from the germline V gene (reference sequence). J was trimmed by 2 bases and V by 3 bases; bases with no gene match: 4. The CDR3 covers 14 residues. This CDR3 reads CAWRSGQGNYGYTF. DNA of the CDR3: TGTGCCTGGAGATCGGGACAGGGCAACTATGGCTACACCTTC.

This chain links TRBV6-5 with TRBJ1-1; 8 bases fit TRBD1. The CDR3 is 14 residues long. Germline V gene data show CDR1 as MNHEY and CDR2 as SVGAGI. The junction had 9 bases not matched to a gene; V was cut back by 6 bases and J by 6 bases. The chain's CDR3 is CASRPRTGLAEAFF. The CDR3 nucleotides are TGTGCCAGCAGACCCCGGACAGGGCTCGCTGAAGCTTTCTTT.

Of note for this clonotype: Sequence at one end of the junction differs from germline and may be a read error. The CDR3 DNA reads as TGTTCCAGCAGCGTATTGAACAATGAGCAGTACTTC. It codes for CSSSVLNNEQYF. The genes are TRBV9 and TRBJ2-7; D call uncertain. The CDR3 contains 12 residues. Looked up from germline, CDR1 is SGDLS and CDR2 is YYNGEE.

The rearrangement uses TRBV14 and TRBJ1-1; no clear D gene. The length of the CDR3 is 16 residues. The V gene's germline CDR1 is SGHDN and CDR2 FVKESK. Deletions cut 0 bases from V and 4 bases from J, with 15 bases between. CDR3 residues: CASSQDRKTAGTEAFF. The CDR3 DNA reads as TGTGCCAGCAGCCAAGATAGGAAAACAGCCGGCACTGAAGCTTTCTTT.

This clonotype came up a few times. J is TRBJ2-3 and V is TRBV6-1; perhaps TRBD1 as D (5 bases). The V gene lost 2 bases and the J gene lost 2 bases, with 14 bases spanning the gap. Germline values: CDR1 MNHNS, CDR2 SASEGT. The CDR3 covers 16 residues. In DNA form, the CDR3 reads TGTGCCAGCAGTGAATTAACAGGTAGACTCACAGATACGCAGTATTTT. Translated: CASSELTGRLTDTQYF.

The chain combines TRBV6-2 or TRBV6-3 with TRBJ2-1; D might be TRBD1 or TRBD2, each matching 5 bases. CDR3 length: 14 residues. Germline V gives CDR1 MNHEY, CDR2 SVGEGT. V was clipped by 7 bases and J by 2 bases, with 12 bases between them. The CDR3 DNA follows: TGTGCCAGCACCCGTGAGGGGACCTACAATGAGCAGTTCTTC. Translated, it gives CASTREGTYNEQFF.

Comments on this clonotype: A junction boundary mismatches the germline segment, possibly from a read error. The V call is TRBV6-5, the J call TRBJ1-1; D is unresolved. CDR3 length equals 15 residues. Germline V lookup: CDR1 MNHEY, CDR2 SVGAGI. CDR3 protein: CASSRLGGRHTETFF. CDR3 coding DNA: TGTGCCAGCAGCCGTCTGGGTGGTAGGCACACTGAAACTTTCTTT.

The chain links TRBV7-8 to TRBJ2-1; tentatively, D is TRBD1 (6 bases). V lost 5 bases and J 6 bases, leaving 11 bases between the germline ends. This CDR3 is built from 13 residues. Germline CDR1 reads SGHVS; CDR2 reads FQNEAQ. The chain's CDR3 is CASSHLQGNEQFF. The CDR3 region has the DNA TGTGCCAGCAGCCACTTACAGGGCAATGAGCAGTTCTTC.

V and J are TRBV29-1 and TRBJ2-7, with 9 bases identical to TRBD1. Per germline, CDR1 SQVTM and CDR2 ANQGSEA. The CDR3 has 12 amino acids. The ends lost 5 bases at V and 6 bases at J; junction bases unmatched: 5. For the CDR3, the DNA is TGCAGCGTTACCCGGACAGGGGCCGAGCAGTACTTC. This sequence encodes CSVTRTGAEQYF.